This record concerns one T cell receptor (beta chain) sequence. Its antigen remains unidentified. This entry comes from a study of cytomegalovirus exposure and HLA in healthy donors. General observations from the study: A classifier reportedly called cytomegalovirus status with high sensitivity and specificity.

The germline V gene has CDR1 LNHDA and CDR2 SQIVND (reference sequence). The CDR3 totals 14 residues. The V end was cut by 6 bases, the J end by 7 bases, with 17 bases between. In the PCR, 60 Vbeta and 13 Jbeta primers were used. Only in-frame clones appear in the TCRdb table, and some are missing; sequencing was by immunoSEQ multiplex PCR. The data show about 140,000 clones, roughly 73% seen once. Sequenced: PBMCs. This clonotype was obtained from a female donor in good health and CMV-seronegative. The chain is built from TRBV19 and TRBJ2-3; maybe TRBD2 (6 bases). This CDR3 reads CASSPMGLQNTQYF. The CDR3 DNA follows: TGTGCCAGTAGCCCCATGGGACTGCAAAATACGCAGTATTTT.